This T cell receptor (beta chain) was sequenced in a study of T-cell reconstitution after alpha-beta-depleted transplantation in children. Findings of the study overall: Once a year had passed after transplant, T-cell counts and diversity came mostly from newly produced T cells.

V lost 1 base to trimming and J lost 5 bases; unmatched junction nucleotides: 1. This CDR3 region has 15 residues. The germline V gene encodes CDR1 SGHDN and CDR2 FVKESK. Remarks on this clonotype: What it recognizes is unknown.

TCRbeta library construction was performed incorporating unique molecular identifiers. MiXCR, run by TCRdb on the PCR reads, gives a single entry per CDR3 protein. The sample lists fewer than 550,000 distinct CDR3 sequences, around 15% seen once, with approximately 28% in the top ten. The clonotype was recovered from a boy in the first two years of life who had a stem cell transplant for Wiskott-Aldrich syndrome, so the T cells may come from the graft donor. The source was PBMCs, mostly from graft donor cells, collected 360 days after TCRalphabeta/CD19-depleted stem cell transplant. The chain joins TRBV14 to TRBJ2-2; 10 positions match TRBD1. The CDR3 sequence is CASSQGQGATGELFF. CDR3 DNA sequence: TGTGCCAGCAGCCAAGGACAGGGGGCTACCGGGGAGCTGTTTTTT.